These T cell receptor beta chains were read from a single sample in a study of shared clonotypes between healthy human individuals. Here immunoSEQ multiplex PCR was the method, and the copy in TCRdb shows in-frame clones only, minus some. The sample records roughly 1,000,000 clones, around 78% being singletons. Specimen: memory CD4+ T cells from PBMCs. These receptors were collected from a man aged 18 to 30 in good health. Some clones in this sample may be carry-over from other donors' samples. CDR3s include the opening cysteine and the closing phenylalanine or tryptophan. Each record gives: J gene, V gene, CDR3 protein.

J: TRBJ2-6; V: TRBV5-1; CDR3: CASSSGLSGANVLTF
J: TRBJ1-2; V: TRBV15; CDR3: CATSRDLGGYTF
J: TRBJ1-5; V: TRBV21-1; CDR3: CASSKGHVGKAFPFSNQPQHF
J: TRBJ1-5; V: TRBV7-9; CDR3: CASSFGTSPQHF
J: TRBJ2-7; V: TRBV6-1; CDR3: CASSPSGRRNEQYF
J: TRBJ2-3; V: TRBV4-1; CDR3: CASSQDRERGQANTDTQYF
J: TRBJ2-7; V: TRBV21-1; CDR3: CASSKGDSYEQYF
J: TRBJ1-2; V: TRBV28; CDR3: CASTVGAYGTYTF
J: TRBJ2-2; V: TRBV5-4; CDR3: CASSLEPGVDTGELFF
J: TRBJ1-5; V: TRBV18; CDR3: CASSPTGAGGNQPQHF
J: TRBJ2-2; V: TRBV5-4; CDR3: CASSPGDLATGELFF
J: TRBJ2-2; V: TRBV28; CDR3: CASATGGLRTGELFF